The 21 T cell receptor beta chains below all came from one sample that was sequenced in a study of cytotoxic CD8 clonotypes in ibrutinib-treated CLL. Sequencing was performed with immunoSEQ multiplex PCR; in TCRdb, only in-frame clones are kept and a portion is missing. The repertoire holds roughly 160,000 clones, with roughly 77% as singletons. The material was PBMCs, obtained after 12 months of ibrutinib treatment. The receptors stem from a human donor with chronic lymphocytic leukemia.

This clone was detected only once. This chain's CDR3 is CASSLGLAEYNEQFF. The CDR3 DNA follows: TGTGCCAGCAGCCTCGGACTAGCGGAATACAATGAGCAGTTCTTC. This sequence joins TRBV4-2 and TRBJ2-1; 10 bases align to TRBD2. Trimming removed 4 bases from V and 4 bases from J; junction bases left unmatched: 4. The CDR3 is 15 amino acids. Germline CDR1 is LGHNA and CDR2 is YNFKEQ.

The rearrangement joins TRBV27 to TRBJ2-2, with unresolved D. V lost 6 bases and J 1 base, leaving 6 bases between the germline ends. The CDR3 consists of 13 residues. Per germline, CDR1 MNHEY and CDR2 SMNVEV (reference sequence). CDR3 DNA sequence: TGTGCCAGCAGCCAGTGGAACACCGGGGAGCTGTTTTTT. It encodes CASSQWNTGELFF.

The CDR3, as DNA: TGCGCCAGCAGCTGGGAAAGGACAGGCACAGATACGCAGTATTTT. Translating gives CASSWERTGTDTQYF. This sequence joins TRBV5-1 and TRBJ2-3, with a weak D call TRBD1 (6 bases). CDR1 is SGHRS and CDR2 is YFSETQ in the germline V gene. The CDR3 contains 15 residues. The ends were cut back, 3 bases at V and 1 base at J, with 12 bases in the middle.

The chain carries TRBV5-1 and TRBJ1-4; D is unresolved. V dropped 0 bases and J dropped 4 bases, with 1 base sitting between them. The germline CDR1 and CDR2 sequences are SGHRS and YFSETQ. This CDR3 has 12 amino acids. The CDR3 sequence is CASSLGNEKLFF. As DNA, the CDR3 is TGCGCCAGCAGCTTGGGTAATGAAAAACTGTTTTTT.

The gene calls are TRBV19 and TRBJ2-3; the D gene could be TRBD1 or TRBD2 (5 bases each). From germline, CDR1 is LNHDA and CDR2 SQIVND (reference sequence). CDR3 length: 14 residues. Deletions cut 6 bases from V and 6 bases from J, with 16 bases between. The DNA of the CDR3 is TGTGCCAGTAGCAGTCCCGGGGCCCTGGATACGCAGTATTTT. This translates into CASSSPGALDTQYF.

Comments on this clone: Other DNA sequences from this sample encode an identical CDR3 as well. The chain recombines TRBV27 with TRBJ1-6; no reliable D call. The CDR3 covers 13 residues. V was clipped by 5 bases and J by 10 bases, with 12 bases between them. CDR1 is MNHEY and CDR2 is SMNVEV in the germline V gene (reference sequence). The CDR3 nucleotides read TGTGCCAGCAGTGAGCGGACGGGGTCACCCCTCCACTTT. Translated: CASSERTGSPLHF.

The chain is built from TRBV19 and TRBJ2-4, with 7 bases matching TRBD2. The V gene end was trimmed by 6 bases and the J gene end by 1 base; junction bases not matched to a gene: 15. Looked up from germline, CDR1 is LNHDA and CDR2 is SQIVND (reference sequence). The CDR3 loop spans 18 amino acids. The CDR3 protein is CASSPPAAGLWAKNIQYF. DNA of the CDR3: TGTGCCAGTAGCCCCCCGGCAGCGGGACTATGGGCCAAAAACATTCAGTACTTC.

The chain uses TRBV20-1 and TRBJ2-7; D is perhaps TRBD2 (6 bases). V was shortened by 5 bases and J by 4 bases, with 9 bases between the two germline ends. In germline, CDR1 is DFQATT, CDR2 SNEGSKA (reference sequence). The CDR3 loop spans 11 amino acids. CDR3 sequence reads: CSAAGGYEQYF. The CDR3 nucleotides read TGCAGTGCTGCCGGGGGTTACGAGCAGTACTTC.

The rearrangement links TRBV2 to TRBJ1-5, with D hard to call. Per the germline V gene, CDR1 is SNHLY and CDR2 is FYNNEI. The V end lost 1 base, the J end lost 9 bases, and 16 bases lay between the germline ends. The CDR3 contains 15 residues. Here the CDR3 DNA reads TGTGCCAGCAGTGAAGAGATCCTGTCCCCATCGCCCCAGCATTTT. It specifies CASSEEILSPSPQHF.

This clone was counted a few times. CDR3: CAWNGRASGGAGRETQYF. The CDR3 nucleotides are TGTGCCTGGAACGGTCGGGCTAGCGGGGGGGCAGGTCGAGAGACCCAGTACTTC. The chain joins TRBV30 to TRBJ2-5; TRBD2 matches 12 bases. After removal of 4 bases from V and 4 bases from J, the junction contained 16 bases not matched to a gene. The CDR3 runs 18 residues. Germline V gene sequence: CDR1 GTSNPN, CDR2 SVGIG (reference sequence).

The DNA for the CDR3 is TGTGCCAGCACCAAACAGCGGGGGGGCCTTCTTAGCACAGATACGCAGTATTTT. It yields the protein CASTKQRGGLLSTDTQYF. V and J are TRBV11-2 and TRBJ2-3; 10 nucleotides agree with TRBD2. CDR1 is SGHAT and CDR2 is FQNNGV in the germline V gene. The junction had 13 bases not matched to a gene; V was cut back by 7 bases and J by 0 bases. The CDR3 is made up of 18 amino acids.

The genes are TRBV13 and TRBJ1-2, with D perhaps TRBD1 (5 bases). The CDR3 consists of 14 residues. The V gene's germline CDR1 is PRHDT and CDR2 FYEKMQ (reference sequence). V shed 0 bases and J shed 6 bases, with 11 bases lying between them. The CDR3 loop is CASSLGAKGHGYTF. The DNA of the CDR3 is TGTGCCAGCAGCTTAGGCGCGAAGGGGCATGGCTACACCTTC. The complete variable domain, with remaining parts taken from reference TRBV13 and TRBJ1-2, reads AAGVIQSPRHLIKEKRETATLKCYPIPRHDTVYWYQQGPGQDPQFLISFYEKMQSDKGSIPDRFSAQQFSDYHSELNMSSLELGDSALYFCASSLGAKGHGYTFGSGTRLTVV.

The rearrangement joins TRBV6-5 to TRBJ1-4; D call uncertain. There are 15 residues in the CDR3. Trimming left V 5 bases short and J 7 bases short, with 17 bases between. Germline V gene sequence: CDR1 MNHEY, CDR2 SVGAGI. The DNA of the CDR3 is TGTGCCAGCAGTAGGAGTTCGGCGGGGTTTGAAAAACTGTTTTTT. Protein product: CASSRSSAGFEKLFF.

V gene TRBV9 combines with J gene TRBJ2-1, with 8 bases fitting TRBD2. This CDR3 contains 16 residues. CDR1 is SGDLS and CDR2 is YYNGEE in the germline V gene. After removal of 0 bases from V and 0 bases from J, the junction contained 2 bases not matched to a gene. The CDR3 spells CASSVVAGRSYNEQFF. The CDR3 region has the DNA TGTGCCAGCAGCGTAGTAGCGGGGCGCTCCTACAATGAGCAGTTCTTC.

The chain couples TRBV6-6 to TRBJ1-1, with 10 bases identical to TRBD1. The CDR3 consists of 16 residues. Trimming at V came to 5 bases and at J to 6 bases, leaving 12 bases not matched to a gene. Germline CDR1 MNHNY, CDR2 SVGAGI (reference sequence). The CDR3 DNA sequence: TGTGCCAGCAGTACCCGACAGGGGGCGCGGAAGTCTGAAGCTTTCTTT. Protein product: CASSTRQGARKSEAFF.

The gene calls are TRBV28 and TRBJ2-2, with TRBD2 as a possible D gene (5 bases). With 6 bases removed from V and 2 bases from J, the gap between germline ends came to 13 bases. The CDR3 totals 15 residues. Germline V gene data show CDR1 as MDHEN and CDR2 as SYDVKM. The CDR3 region is CASRPPRLNTGELFF. The CDR3 nucleotides are TGTGCCAGCAGGCCTCCTCGACTAAACACCGGGGAGCTGTTTTTT. The complete variable domain, with remaining parts taken from reference TRBV28 and TRBJ2-2, reads DVKVTQSSRYLVKRTGEKVFLECVQDMDHENMFWYRQDPGLGLRLIYFSYDVKMKEKGDIPEGYSVSREKKERFSLILESASTNQTSMYLCASRPPRLNTGELFFGEGSRLTVL.

The V gene is TRBV5-1, the J gene TRBJ2-7, with 7 bases lining up with TRBD1. With 4 bases clipped from V and 2 bases from J, the junction kept 12 bases outside the gene matches. Germline-derived CDR1 and CDR2 are SGHRS and YFSETQ. This CDR3 comprises 16 residues. The DNA of the CDR3 is TGCGCCAGCAGCCCCCCCGGGACAGTATTGACCTACGAGCAGTACTTC. This translates into CASSPPGTVLTYEQYF.

The chain combines TRBV11-3 with TRBJ2-1, with D unclear. This CDR3 is 16 amino acids long. Between the trimmed V and J ends, which lost 0 bases and 6 bases, there was a span of 15 bases. The V gene's germline CDR1 is SGHNT and CDR2 YENEEA. In nucleotides, the CDR3 is TGTGCCAGCAGCTTAGACTCGAACCGACGTCTCAATGAGCAGTTCTTC. This translates into CASSLDSNRRLNEQFF.

This clone was observed a single time. The gene calls are TRBV4-2 and TRBJ1-1, with 8 nucleotides matching TRBD1. Per the germline V gene, CDR1 is LGHNA and CDR2 is YNFKEQ. Germline trimming cut 4 bases from V and 4 bases from J; bases unmatched to any gene: 8. The CDR3 runs to 15 residues. The chain's CDR3 is CASSLGQGGGTEAFF. CDR3 DNA sequence: TGTGCCAGCAGCCTTGGACAGGGTGGGGGCACTGAAGCTTTCTTT.

V and J are TRBV7-2 and TRBJ2-2; 7 bases are shared with TRBD2. The CDR3 has 14 residues. The V segment lost 5 bases and the J segment 7 bases; nucleotides outside the gene matches: 7. Looked up from germline, CDR1 is SGHTA and CDR2 is FQGNSA. The CDR3 nucleotides are TGTGCCAGCAGCGAGAGACCGGGGGGCGGGGAGCTGTTTTTT. It codes for CASSERPGGGELFF.

The chain couples TRBV7-9 to TRBJ2-2; TRBD2 might be the D (6 bases). Trimming took 2 bases from V and 2 from J, leaving 12 bases between them. CDR1 SEHNR and CDR2 FQNEAQ come from the germline V gene (reference sequence). CDR3 size: 16 residues. CDR3 region: CASSLRDFINTGELFF. The CDR3 DNA reads TGTGCCAGCAGCTTAAGGGACTTCATAAACACCGGGGAGCTGTTTTTT.